This record concerns one TCR beta chain sequence. What it recognizes is unknown. The sample comes from a study of type 1 regulatory T cells. Across the study: T-allo10 is a Tr1-enriched, alloantigen-specific CD4 T cell product made in vitro.

MiXCR, applied by TCRdb to the reads, yields one record per CDR3 protein. The sample contains about 65,000 distinct CDR3 sequences, around 49% of which appear only once. Germline V gene lookup returns CDR1 SEHNR and CDR2 FQNEAQ (reference sequence). With V trimmed by 1 base and J by 6 bases, 7 bases remained unmatched. The CDR3 totals 15 residues. Study-wide results and caveats: Type 1 regulatory T cells had a more restricted TCR repertoire than non-type 1 regulatory T cells.

The clonotype was recovered from a human donor in good health. The rearrangement links TRBV7-9 to TRBJ2-7; 9 positions agree with TRBD2. The specimen sequenced was cultured non-Tr1 T cells, either the whole culture or a sorted T cell fraction (not recorded which). The CDR3 is CASSLGERGVGEQYF. CDR3 sequence (DNA): TGTGCCAGCAGCTTAGGCGAGCGGGGGGTTGGCGAGCAGTACTTC. The full variable domain, with the rest looked up from reference TRBV7-9 and TRBJ2-7, is DTGVSQNPRHKITKRGQNVTFRCDPISEHNRLYWYRQTLGQGPEFLTYFQNEAQLEKSRLLSDRFSAERPKGSFSTLEIQRTEQGDSAMYLCASSLGERGVGEQYFGPGTRLTVT.